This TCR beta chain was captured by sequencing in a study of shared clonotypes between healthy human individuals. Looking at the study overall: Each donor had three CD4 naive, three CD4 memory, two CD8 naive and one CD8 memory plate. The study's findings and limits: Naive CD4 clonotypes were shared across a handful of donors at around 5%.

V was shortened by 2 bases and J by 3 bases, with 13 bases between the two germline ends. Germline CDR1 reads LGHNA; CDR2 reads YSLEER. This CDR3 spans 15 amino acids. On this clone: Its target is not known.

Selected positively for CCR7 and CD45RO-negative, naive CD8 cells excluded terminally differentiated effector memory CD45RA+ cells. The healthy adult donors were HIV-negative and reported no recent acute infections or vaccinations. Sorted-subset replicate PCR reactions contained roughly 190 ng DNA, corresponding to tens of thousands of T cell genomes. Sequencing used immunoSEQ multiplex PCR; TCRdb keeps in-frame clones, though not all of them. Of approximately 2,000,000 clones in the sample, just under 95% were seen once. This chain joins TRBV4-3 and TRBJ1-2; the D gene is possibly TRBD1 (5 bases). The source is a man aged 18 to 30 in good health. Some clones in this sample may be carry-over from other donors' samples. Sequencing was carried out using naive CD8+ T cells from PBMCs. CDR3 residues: CASSQFWGMDYGYTF. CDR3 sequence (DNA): TGCGCCAGCAGCCAATTTTGGGGCATGGACTATGGCTACACCTTC.